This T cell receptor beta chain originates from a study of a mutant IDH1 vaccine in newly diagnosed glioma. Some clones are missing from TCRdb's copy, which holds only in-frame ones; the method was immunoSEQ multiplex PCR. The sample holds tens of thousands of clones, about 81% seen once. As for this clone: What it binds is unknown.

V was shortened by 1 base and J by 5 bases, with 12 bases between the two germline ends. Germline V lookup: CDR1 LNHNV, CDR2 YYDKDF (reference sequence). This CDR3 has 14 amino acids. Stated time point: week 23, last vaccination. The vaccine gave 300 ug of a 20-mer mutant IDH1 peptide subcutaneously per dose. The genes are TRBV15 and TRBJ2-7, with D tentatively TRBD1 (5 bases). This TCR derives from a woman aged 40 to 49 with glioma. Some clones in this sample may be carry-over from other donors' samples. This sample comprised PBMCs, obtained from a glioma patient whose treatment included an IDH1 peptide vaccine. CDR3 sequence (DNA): TGTGCCACCAGCAGAGGGGCAGGGTCCAACGAGCAGTACTTC. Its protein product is CATSRGAGSNEQYF.